The 21 T cell receptor beta chains presented below share a single source sample, sequenced in a study of OX40 agonist ivuxolimab in advanced cancers. Libraries were prepared by immunoSEQ multiplex PCR; TCRdb keeps only in-frame clonotypes and omits some of them. The sample consists of 65,000 to 80,000 clones, about 90% of them appearing once. The source material was CD4+ or CD8+ T cells sorted from blood, sampled in a trial of the OX40 agonist ivuxolimab. The receptor set was obtained from an adult with an advanced solid tumor such as melanoma, head and neck, liver or kidney cancer.

The J gene is TRBJ1-4, the V gene TRBV6-5, with a tentative D call TRBD1 (5 bases). This CDR3 comprises 14 residues. Germline CDR1 reads MNHEY; CDR2 reads SVGAGI. Trimming left V 7 bases short and J 2 bases short, with 11 bases between. CDR3 residues: CASTTTETNEKLFF. As DNA, the CDR3 is TGTGCCAGCACCACGACAGAGACTAATGAAAAACTGTTTTTT.

With regard to this clone: One junction end disagrees with the germline gene, perhaps due to a read error. In nucleotides, the CDR3 is TGTGCCAGCAGTGACTCATGGACAGGGAACCCCGGGGAGCTGTTTTTT. As protein: CASSDSWTGNPGELFF. The chain is built from TRBV6-4 and TRBJ2-2, with 8 positions matching TRBD1. From germline, CDR1 is MRHNA and CDR2 SNTAGT. This CDR3 has 16 amino acids.

In this sample, this clone turned up once. V usage is TRBV28 and J usage is TRBJ2-5; tentative D call: TRBD1 (6 bases). V gave up 6 bases and J gave up 5 bases, with 13 bases separating them. The CDR3 is made up of 13 amino acids. Germline V gene sequence: CDR1 MDHEN, CDR2 SYDVKM. The CDR3 coding sequence is TGTGCCAGCAGCCAGGGGTGGGGGGAGACCCAGTACTTC. It yields the protein CASSQGWGETQYF. Complete variable domain (other parts from reference TRBV28 and TRBJ2-5): DVKVTQSSRYLVKRTGEKVFLECVQDMDHENMFWYRQDPGLGLRLIYFSYDVKMKEKGDIPEGYSVSREKKERFSLILESASTNQTSMYLCASSQGWGETQYFGPGTRLLVL.

The chain links TRBV9 to TRBJ2-1; TRBD1 is a possible D gene (5 bases). Trimming shortened V by 0 bases and J by 5 bases, and 12 bases separated the two germline ends. The germline V gene has CDR1 SGDLS and CDR2 YYNGEE. This CDR3 spans 15 amino acids. In nucleotides, the CDR3 is TGTGCCAGCAGCGTAGTGCCGGAAGGGGACAATGAGCAGTTCTTC. It yields the protein CASSVVPEGDNEQFF. Supplemented by reference TRBV9 and TRBJ2-1, the full variable domain reads DSGVTQTPKHLITATGQRVTLRCSPRSGDLSVYWYQQSLDQGLQFLIQYYNGEERAKGNILERFSAQQFPDLHSELNLSSLELGDSALYFCASSVVPEGDNEQFFGPGTRLTVL.

V gene TRBV9 combines with J gene TRBJ1-2; D might be TRBD1 (5 bases). CDR1 is SGDLS and CDR2 is YYNGEE in the germline V gene. The CDR3 length is 14 residues. With 0 bases removed from V and 8 bases from J, the gap between germline ends came to 14 bases. The chain's CDR3 is CASSVGLGVYGYTF. CDR3 DNA: TGTGCCAGCAGCGTAGGTCTGGGGGTGTACGGCTACACCTTC.

The rearrangement links TRBV19 to TRBJ2-5; 9 bases match TRBD2. After removal of 1 base from V and 3 bases from J, the junction contained 6 bases not matched to a gene. The CDR3 is made up of 16 amino acids. Per germline, CDR1 LNHDA and CDR2 SQIVND (reference sequence). The CDR3 loop is CASSIGLAVIKETQYF. For the CDR3, the DNA is TGTGCCAGTAGTATAGGACTAGCGGTGATAAAAGAGACCCAGTACTTC.

The J gene is TRBJ1-5, the V gene TRBV19, with a tentative D call TRBD1 (6 bases). CDR3 size: 14 residues. V lost 4 bases to trimming and J lost 6 bases, with 13 bases between them. Germline V gene data show CDR1 as LNHDA and CDR2 as SQIVND (reference sequence). CDR3 bases: TGTGCCAGTAGTAGTGGACAGCAAGTTCAGCCCCAGCATTTT. As protein: CASSSGQQVQPQHF.

V gene TRBV4-3 combines with J gene TRBJ2-1; TRBD1 agrees at 8 bases. Germline assignment: CDR1 LGHNA and CDR2 YSLEER. Trimming removed 1 base from V and 3 bases from J; junction bases left unmatched: 8. This CDR3 has 17 amino acids. The CDR3 loop reads CASSQAPEDRDYNEQFF. As DNA, the CDR3 is TGCGCCAGCAGCCAAGCTCCCGAGGACAGGGACTACAATGAGCAGTTCTTC.

Comments on this clone: The junction differs from germline at one of its ends, possibly a read error. The CDR3 coding sequence is TGTGCCGGCAGCTCGTTCAAATCCTTCGGTCGATTACTGTTTTTT. This encodes CAGSSFKSFGRLLFF. V is TRBV7-4 and J is TRBJ1-4; D unresolved. CDR1 and CDR2 (germline): SGHVT, SQSDAQ. The CDR3 has 15 amino acids.

This sequence joins TRBV27 and TRBJ1-2; TRBD1 agrees at 9 bases. Germline V gene data show CDR1 as MNHEY and CDR2 as SMNVEV (reference sequence). Losses at the gene ends were 6 bases for V and 4 bases for J; bases not matched to a gene: 12. The CDR3 has 16 amino acids. The CDR3 sequence: CASRTGGAGVGYGYTF. CDR3 DNA: TGTGCCAGCAGAACAGGGGGCGCCGGGGTCGGCTATGGCTACACCTTC.

A single count supports this clone. V is TRBV28 and J is TRBJ2-7, with D perhaps matching TRBD2 (5 bases). Per germline, CDR1 MDHEN and CDR2 SYDVKM. V lost 6 bases and J 5 bases, leaving 5 bases between the germline ends. There are 10 residues in the CDR3. The CDR3 protein is CASRRDEQYF. CDR3 nucleotides: TGTGCCAGCAGGCGGGACGAGCAGTACTTC.

Details on this clone: The junction shows a germline mismatch at one end, possibly a read error. The chain has TRBV10-1 and TRBJ2-2; D is possibly TRBD1 (5 bases). Germline CDR1 and CDR2: WNHNN and SYGVQD (reference sequence). The CDR3 is made up of 13 amino acids. The CDR3 nucleotides read TGCGCCAGCAATAAGGGGAACGCCGGGGAGCTGTTTTTT. Translated, it gives CASNKGNAGELFF.

The V call is TRBV7-2, the J call TRBJ1-2; no reliable D call. CDR1 and CDR2 from the germline V gene are SGHTA and FQGNSA. This CDR3 has 14 amino acids. Deletions cut 1 base from V and 3 bases from J, with 9 bases between. The CDR3, as DNA: TGTGCCAGCAGCTTAGTACCAGGAGACTATGGCTACACCTTC. Residues: CASSLVPGDYGYTF.

The chain has TRBV4-3 and TRBJ2-4; 8 bases are a match to TRBD1. There are 16 residues in the CDR3. J lost 7 bases, V lost 1 base, and 9 bases had no gene match. Germline CDR1 LGHNA, CDR2 YSLEER. As DNA, the CDR3 is TGCGCCAGCAGCCAAGGGCTCGACAGGGGAATCAACATTCAGTACTTC. Its translation: CASSQGLDRGINIQYF.

The chain is built from TRBV19 and TRBJ2-5; 8 nucleotides align to TRBD1. The DNA matches TRBJ2-7 better at its end, which makes the J call doubtful. The CDR3 is made up of 15 amino acids. Germline CDR1 and CDR2: LNHDA and SQIVND (reference sequence). In DNA, the CDR3 is TGTGCCAGTAGTATAGCCCATAGGACAGGGAACGAGCAGTACTTC. Translating gives CASSIAHRTGNEQYF.

The chain uses TRBV4-3 and TRBJ1-1; no reliable D call. CDR3 length equals 14 residues. With 4 bases removed from V and 6 bases from J, the gap between germline ends came to 15 bases. The V gene's germline CDR1 is LGHNA and CDR2 YSLEER. In DNA, the CDR3 is TGCGCCAGCAGCCCTCTCCCCGAGGCGGCTGAAGCTTTCTTT. It encodes CASSPLPEAAEAFF.

The chain has TRBV28 and TRBJ2-4; 9 bases align to TRBD1. This CDR3 region has 16 residues. V shed 5 bases and J 6 bases; nucleotides not matched to a gene: 11. The germline V gene encodes CDR1 MDHEN and CDR2 SYDVKM. The CDR3: CASSGGQGIWGNIQYF. The CDR3 DNA is TGTGCCAGCAGTGGTGGACAGGGGATATGGGGAAACATTCAGTACTTC.

The rearrangement joins TRBV28 to TRBJ2-1, with D tentatively TRBD1 or TRBD2 (5 bases each). The germline V gene has CDR1 MDHEN and CDR2 SYDVKM. Trimming shortened V by 4 bases and J by 9 bases, and 16 bases separated the two germline ends. There are 14 residues in the CDR3. In DNA form, the CDR3 reads TGTGCCAGCAGTTCCCATGGGGGAGTTGGTGAGCAGTTCTTC. This translates into CASSSHGGVGEQFF.

The chain recombines TRBV11-2 with TRBJ2-1; TRBD1 is a possible D gene (5 bases). V was trimmed by 0 bases and J by 8 bases, leaving 8 bases between them. The CDR3 runs to 13 residues. In germline, CDR1 is SGHAT, CDR2 FQNNGV. CDR3 DNA sequence: TGTGCCAGCAGCTTAGAAGGGGCGGATGAGCAGTTCTTC. This codes for CASSLEGADEQFF.

This clone came up many times. The V gene is TRBV4-2, the J gene TRBJ2-1, with 9 bases identical to TRBD2. The germline V gene has CDR1 LGHNA and CDR2 YNFKEQ. The CDR3 is 16 amino acids. J gave up 7 bases and V 0 bases, and 7 bases lay outside the gene matches. CDR3 sequence reads: CASSQDLAGGANEQFF. CDR3 DNA: TGTGCCAGCAGCCAAGATTTGGCGGGAGGGGCTAATGAGCAGTTCTTC.

The chain links TRBV14 to TRBJ1-1, with a tentative D call TRBD1 (6 bases). In germline, CDR1 is SGHDN, CDR2 FVKESK. The ends were cut back, 4 bases at V and 4 bases at J, with 10 bases in the middle. This CDR3 comprises 13 residues. The CDR3 region is CASSLGQSTEAFF. CDR3 nucleotide sequence: TGTGCCAGCAGCCTCGGACAGTCCACTGAAGCTTTCTTT.